The subject of this entry is one T cell receptor (beta chain). CDR1 and CDR2 (germline): KGHSH, LQKENI. Trimming took 8 bases from V and 8 from J; bases not matched to a gene: 2. The length of the CDR3 is 12 residues. In the authors' methods: For nucleated cells, counts were estimated from reference gene primer amplification. Method: immunoSEQ multiplex PCR; TCRdb's copy keeps in-frame clones and lacks some. That table furnishes V, J and clone size, whereas the DNA furnished D and trimming. Seen here are roughly 68,000 clones, 91% observed once, and the top ten hold just under 7.5%. The source of the sample is a study of blood T cell repertoires in COVID-19. Study context: Sites in the United States, Italy and Spain provided acute and convalescent COVID-19 samples. In each case, the material was cDNA or gDNA derived from T cells, B-cell-depleted T cells, or PBMCs.

Patients at the Seattle site were enrolled during active infection and followed longitudinally. V usage is TRBV18 and J usage is TRBJ1-6, with TRBD1 identical over 8 bases. The receptor comes from a man aged 35-49 years with COVID-19, enrolled during active disease. Sequencing was done on a sample of peripheral blood. The CDR3 coding sequence is TGTGCCAGCACGACAGGGGATTCACCCCTCCACTTT. It encodes CASTTGDSPLHF.